The rows below give T cell receptor beta chains drawn from one sample of a study of T cell repertoires in ileal Crohn's disease. TCRdb's copy holds only in-frame clones and misses some; the assay was immunoSEQ multiplex PCR. The sample includes approximately 27,000 clones, over 75% of them seen just once. Sequencing was performed on ileal tissue. These receptors all stem from an adult with Crohn's disease. Each CDR3 is given without its conserved first and last residue. Each record gives: V gene, CDR3 length, CDR3 protein.

TRBV30,13,AWSRREGSYNEQF
TRBV6-1,13,ASSESGDSSYEQY
TRBV5-1,13,ASSSTQGSKNIQY
TRBV10-3,15,AISAFAAGLPKNIQY
TRBV29-1,10,SVEERGGEQY
TRBV9,12,ASGTADSNQPQH
TRBV6-5,12,ASRESRGNTEAF
TRBV5-4,12,ASSSQSGAYEQY
TRBV18,16,ASSPGWDRGSGANVLT
TRBV19,14,ASIVPLGGRGRGLF
TRBV9,14,AGTVREGPDADTQY
TRBV6-5,13,ASSPQGARSYGYT
TRBV19,15,ASTPTRGGKPNSPLH
TRBV9,17,ASSHPWATGTKNTGELF
TRBV5-1,12,ASSWGDWLAEAF
TRBV10-3,17,AISPGTSGGGANTGELF
TRBV2,13,ASRGLANSNQPQH
TRBV2,11,ASRFGQYNEQF
TRBV10-3,14,ASGAGGREYTGELF
TRBV6-5,11,ASSLSRQAGYT
TRBV7-2,13,ASSLVAGGRETQY
TRBV12-5,11,ASGGRGGYEQY
TRBV5-4,12,ASSPDRDYNEQF
TRBV4-1,13,ASSPAGLRGYEQY
TRBV18,12,ASSPLQGTYGAF
TRBV27,15,ASSNGLAAGKGNEQF
TRBV5-1,11,ASSMDSFYGYT
TRBV7-3,11,ASSVRAGGTQY
TRBV6-1,11,ASRGWGDAEAF
TRBV5-4,12,ASSQGARQETQY
TRBV9,13,ASSERGQGRETQY
TRBV7-6,13,ASSLGTGPTGELF
TRBV19,11,ATTPTGVGELF
TRBV15,13,ATSGGGYSYNEQF
TRBV4-2,14,ASSQRQGGAGNTIY
TRBV27,12,ASSRTGYTGELF
TRBV11-2,14,ASSLGRGGMNTEAF
TRBV5-1,13,ASSLVSGYTDTQY
TRBV2,12,ASSEDRFSEKLF
TRBV7-6,12,ASSLVGGGTEAF
TRBV4-1,13,ASSHSGLLNTEAF
TRBV5-1,13,ASSLAGGVYNEQF